This T cell receptor beta chain comes out of a study of CD8 T cells in ankylosing spondylitis. Whole-study findings and limits: The study identified a TCR beta motif of roughly eight highly homologous variants that appeared characteristic of ankylosing spondylitis blood. Reports say disease-linked clones showed up significantly more in matched ankylosing spondylitis synovial fluid.

Details on this clonotype: What it recognizes is unknown.

Germline-derived CDR1 and CDR2 are SGHAT and FQDESV (reference sequence). The V and J ends lost 5 bases and 5 bases, in that order; junction bases with no gene match: 3. The CDR3 has 14 residues. Preparation of TCR beta libraries was done by quantitative 5'-RACE with molecular barcodes. TCRdb called the 5' RACE reads again in MiXCR, with one record for every CDR3 protein. The repertoire has 330,000 or so distinct CDR3 sequences, under 8.5% of them found once; the top ten carry 13% to 15%. The source material was blood, either unsorted or a sorted T cell fraction (not recorded which). The chain uses TRBV11-1 and TRBJ2-2; 9 bases map to TRBD1. This receptor was obtained from a male donor with ankylosing spondylitis. CDR3 amino acids: CASSLGTGTGELFF. DNA of the CDR3: TGTGCCAGCAGCCTAGGGACAGGGACCGGGGAGCTGTTTTTT.